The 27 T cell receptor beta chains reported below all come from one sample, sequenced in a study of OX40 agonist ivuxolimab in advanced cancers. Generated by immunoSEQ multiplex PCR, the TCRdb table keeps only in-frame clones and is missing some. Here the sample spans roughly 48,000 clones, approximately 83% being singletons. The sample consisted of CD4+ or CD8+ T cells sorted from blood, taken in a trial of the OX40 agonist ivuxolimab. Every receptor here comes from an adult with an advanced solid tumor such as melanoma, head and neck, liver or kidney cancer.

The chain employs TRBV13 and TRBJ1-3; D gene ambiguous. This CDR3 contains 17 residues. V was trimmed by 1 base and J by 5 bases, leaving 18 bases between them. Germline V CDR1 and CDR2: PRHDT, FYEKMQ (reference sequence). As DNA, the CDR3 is TGTGCCAGCAGCTTAGTCCCTGAGGGCGGCAGTAGAAACACCATATATTTT. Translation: CASSLVPEGGSRNTIYF.

The CDR3 is CASGRVGYNEQFF. For the CDR3, the DNA is TGTGCCAGCGGCAGGGTGGGCTACAATGAGCAGTTCTTC. V is TRBV6-5 and J is TRBJ2-1; a possible D gene is TRBD1 (5 bases). The CDR3 covers 13 residues. CDR1 is MNHEY and CDR2 is SVGAGI in the germline V gene. V lost 8 bases and J lost 3, with 11 bases in between.

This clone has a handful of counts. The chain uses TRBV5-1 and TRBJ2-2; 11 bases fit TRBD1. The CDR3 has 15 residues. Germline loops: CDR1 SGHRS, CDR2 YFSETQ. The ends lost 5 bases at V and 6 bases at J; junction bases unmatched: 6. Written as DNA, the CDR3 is TGCGCCAGCAGGAAGGACAGGGGGCTTTCCGGGGAGCTGTTTTTT. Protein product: CASRKDRGLSGELFF.

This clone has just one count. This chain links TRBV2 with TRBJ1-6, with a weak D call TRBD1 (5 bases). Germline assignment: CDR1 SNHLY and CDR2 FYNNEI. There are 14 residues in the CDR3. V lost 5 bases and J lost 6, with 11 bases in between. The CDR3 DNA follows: TGTGCCAGCAGTACAGACAGCCGTAATTCACCCCTCCACTTT. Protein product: CASSTDSRNSPLHF.

CDR3 in amino acids: CASSLTHEKLFF. As DNA, the CDR3 is TGTGCCAGCAGCTTGACCCATGAAAAACTGTTTTTT. This chain connects TRBV5-8 to TRBJ1-4; no firm D call. CDR1 is SGHTS, CDR2 YDEGEE, per germline. V was trimmed by 1 base and J by 6 bases, leaving 4 bases between them. The CDR3 spans 12 residues.

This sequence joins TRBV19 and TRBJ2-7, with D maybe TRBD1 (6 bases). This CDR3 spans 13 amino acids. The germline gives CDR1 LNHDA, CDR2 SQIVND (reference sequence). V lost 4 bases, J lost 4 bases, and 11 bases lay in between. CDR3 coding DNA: TGTGCCAGTAGTACAACGAGGGGGTACGAGCAGTACTTC. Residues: CASSTTRGYEQYF.

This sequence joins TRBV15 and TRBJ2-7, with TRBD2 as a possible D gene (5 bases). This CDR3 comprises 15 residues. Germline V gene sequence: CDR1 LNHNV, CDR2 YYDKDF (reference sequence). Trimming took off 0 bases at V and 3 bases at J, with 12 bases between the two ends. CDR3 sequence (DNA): TGTGCCACCAGCAGAGAAATGCAGGCGGGCTACGAGCAGTACTTC. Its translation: CATSREMQAGYEQYF.

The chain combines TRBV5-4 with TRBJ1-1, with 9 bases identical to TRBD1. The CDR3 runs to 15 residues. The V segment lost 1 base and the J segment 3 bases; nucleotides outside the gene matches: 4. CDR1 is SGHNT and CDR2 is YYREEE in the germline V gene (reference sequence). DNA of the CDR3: TGTGCCAGCAGCTTGCCAGGACAGGGGTACACTGAAGCTTTCTTT. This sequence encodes CASSLPGQGYTEAFF.

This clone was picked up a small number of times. The DNA for the CDR3 is TGTGCCATCAGTGACGGACAGGGGTATGGCTACACCTTC. Translation: CAISDGQGYGYTF. The chain combines TRBV10-3 with TRBJ1-2; 9 positions agree with TRBD1. The V segment lost 3 bases and the J segment 5 bases; nucleotides outside the gene matches: 1. Germline V CDR1 and CDR2: ENHRY, SYGVKD. The CDR3 extends over 13 amino acids.

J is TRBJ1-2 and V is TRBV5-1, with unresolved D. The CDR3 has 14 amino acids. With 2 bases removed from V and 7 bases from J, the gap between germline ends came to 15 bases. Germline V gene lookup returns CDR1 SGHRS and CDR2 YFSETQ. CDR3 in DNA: TGCGCCAGCAGCTTTGGCAGGCAGAGAGGTGGCTACACCTTC. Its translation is CASSFGRQRGGYTF.

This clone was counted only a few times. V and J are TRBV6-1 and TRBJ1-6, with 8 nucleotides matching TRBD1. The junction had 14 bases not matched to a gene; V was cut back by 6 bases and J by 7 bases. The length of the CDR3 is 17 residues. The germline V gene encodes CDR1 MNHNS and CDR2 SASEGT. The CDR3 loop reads CASREFSRDRKNSPLHF. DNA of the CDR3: TGTGCCAGCAGAGAATTTTCCCGGGACAGGAAAAATTCACCCCTCCACTTT.

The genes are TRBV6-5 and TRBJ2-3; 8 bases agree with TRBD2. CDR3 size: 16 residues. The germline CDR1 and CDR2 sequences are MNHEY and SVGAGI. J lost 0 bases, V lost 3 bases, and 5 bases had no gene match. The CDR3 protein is CASSYTSGASTDTQYF. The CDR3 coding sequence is TGTGCCAGCAGTTATACTAGCGGAGCTAGCACAGATACGCAGTATTTT.

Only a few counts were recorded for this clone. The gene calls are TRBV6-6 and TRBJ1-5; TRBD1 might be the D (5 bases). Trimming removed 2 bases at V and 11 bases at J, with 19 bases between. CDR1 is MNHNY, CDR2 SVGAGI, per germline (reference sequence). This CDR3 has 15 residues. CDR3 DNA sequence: TGTGCCAGCAGTTACCTGGGGACCCCGGGGGTGGCCCAGCATTTT. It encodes CASSYLGTPGVAQHF.

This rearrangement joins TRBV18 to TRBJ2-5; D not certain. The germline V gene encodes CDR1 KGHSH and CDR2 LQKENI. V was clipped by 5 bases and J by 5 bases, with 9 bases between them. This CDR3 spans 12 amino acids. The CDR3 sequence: CASSGSEETQYF. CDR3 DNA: TGTGCCAGCTCAGGGTCGGAGGAGACCCAGTACTTC.

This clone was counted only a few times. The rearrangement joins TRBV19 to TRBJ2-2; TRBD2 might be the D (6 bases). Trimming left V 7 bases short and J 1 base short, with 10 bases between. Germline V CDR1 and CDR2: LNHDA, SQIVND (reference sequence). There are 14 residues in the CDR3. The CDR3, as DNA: TGTGCCAGTACCGGGGGTTGGAACACCGGGGAGCTGTTTTTT. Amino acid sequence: CASTGGWNTGELFF.

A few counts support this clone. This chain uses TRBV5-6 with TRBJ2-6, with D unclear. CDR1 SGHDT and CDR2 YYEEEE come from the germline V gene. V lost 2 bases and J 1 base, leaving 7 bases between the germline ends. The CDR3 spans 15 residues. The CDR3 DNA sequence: TGTGCCAGCAGCTTCTTGACATCTGGGGCCAACGTCCTGACTTTC. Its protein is CASSFLTSGANVLTF.

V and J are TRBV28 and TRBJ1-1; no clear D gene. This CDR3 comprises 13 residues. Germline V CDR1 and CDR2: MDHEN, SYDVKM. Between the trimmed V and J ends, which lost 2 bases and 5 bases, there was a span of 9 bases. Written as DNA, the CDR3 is TGTGCCAGCAGTTTAGGCCGGAGGACTGAAGCTTTCTTT. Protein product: CASSLGRRTEAFF. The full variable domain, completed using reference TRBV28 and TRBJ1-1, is DVKVTQSSRYLVKRTGEKVFLECVQDMDHENMFWYRQDPGLGLRLIYFSYDVKMKEKGDIPEGYSVSREKKERFSLILESASTNQTSMYLCASSLGRRTEAFFGQGTRLTVV.

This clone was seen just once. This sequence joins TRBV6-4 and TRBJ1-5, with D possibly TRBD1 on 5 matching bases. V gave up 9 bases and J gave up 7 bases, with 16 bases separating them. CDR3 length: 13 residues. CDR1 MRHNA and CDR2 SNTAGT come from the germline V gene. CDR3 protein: CARILGGGQPQHF. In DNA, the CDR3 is TGTGCCAGAATTTTGGGGGGAGGCCAGCCCCAGCATTTT.

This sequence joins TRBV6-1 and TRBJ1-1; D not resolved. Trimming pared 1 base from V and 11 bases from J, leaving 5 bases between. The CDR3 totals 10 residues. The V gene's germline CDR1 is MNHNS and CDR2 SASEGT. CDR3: CASSEGRAFF. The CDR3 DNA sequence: TGTGCCAGCAGTGAAGGGCGGGCTTTCTTT.

In nucleotides, the CDR3 is TGTGCCAGCAGTTGGACAGGGGGCTATGTCAACGAGCAGTACTTC. Encoded protein: CASSWTGGYVNEQYF. The rearrangement uses TRBV6-5 and TRBJ2-7, with 11 nucleotides matching TRBD1. The germline V gene encodes CDR1 MNHEY and CDR2 SVGAGI. CDR3 length: 15 residues. V shed 4 bases and J 5 bases; nucleotides not matched to a gene: 7.

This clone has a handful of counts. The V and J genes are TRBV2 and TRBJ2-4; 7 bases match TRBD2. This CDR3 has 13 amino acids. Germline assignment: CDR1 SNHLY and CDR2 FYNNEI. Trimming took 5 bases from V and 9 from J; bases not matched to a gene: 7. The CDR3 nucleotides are TGTGCCAGCAGTAAACGGGGGGATAGCATTCAGTACTTC. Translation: CASSKRGDSIQYF.

The CDR3 spells CASSVTGGSGNQPQHF. The CDR3 DNA sequence: TGTGCCAGCAGTGTAACTGGTGGATCGGGCAATCAGCCCCAGCATTTT. This chain connects TRBV6-1 to TRBJ1-5; the D is unclear. The CDR3 is 16 amino acids. Deletions cut 4 bases from V and 2 bases from J, with 15 bases between. From germline, CDR1 is MNHNS and CDR2 SASEGT.

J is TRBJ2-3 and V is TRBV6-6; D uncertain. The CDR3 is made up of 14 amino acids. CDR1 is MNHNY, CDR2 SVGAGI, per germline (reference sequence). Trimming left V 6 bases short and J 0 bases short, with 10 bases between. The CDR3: CASSPPASTDTQYF. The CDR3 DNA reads TGTGCCAGCAGCCCCCCCGCTAGCACAGATACGCAGTATTTT.

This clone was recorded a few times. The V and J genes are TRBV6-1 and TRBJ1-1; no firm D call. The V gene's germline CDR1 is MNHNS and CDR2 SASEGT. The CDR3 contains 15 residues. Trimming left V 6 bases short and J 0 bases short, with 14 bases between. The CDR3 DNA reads TGTGCCAGCAGGGCCTTACACCTTCTGAACACTGAAGCTTTCTTT. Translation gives CASRALHLLNTEAFF.

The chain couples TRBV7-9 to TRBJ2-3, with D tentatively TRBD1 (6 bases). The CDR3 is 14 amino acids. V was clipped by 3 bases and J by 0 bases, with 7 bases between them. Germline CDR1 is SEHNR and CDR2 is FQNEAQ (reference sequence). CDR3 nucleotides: TGTGCCAGCAGCTTGGACAGAAGCACAGATACGCAGTATTTT. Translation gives CASSLDRSTDTQYF.

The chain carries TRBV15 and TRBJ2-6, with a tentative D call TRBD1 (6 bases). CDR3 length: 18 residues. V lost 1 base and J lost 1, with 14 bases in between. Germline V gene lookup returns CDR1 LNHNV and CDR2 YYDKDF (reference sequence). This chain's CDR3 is CATSRVWTALSGANVLTF. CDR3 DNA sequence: TGTGCCACCAGCAGAGTATGGACAGCCCTTTCTGGGGCCAACGTCCTGACTTTC.

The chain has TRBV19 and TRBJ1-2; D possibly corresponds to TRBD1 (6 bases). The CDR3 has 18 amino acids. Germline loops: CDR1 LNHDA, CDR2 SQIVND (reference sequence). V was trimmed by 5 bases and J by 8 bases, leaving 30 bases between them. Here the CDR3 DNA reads TGTGCCAGTAGTTCCTCCCACTTACCAGGGGCTGCCCGTAAAGGCTACACCTTC. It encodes CASSSSHLPGAARKGYTF.